The 8 T cell receptor beta chains reported below all come from one sample, sequenced in a study of beta chain features in type 1 diabetes. Overall study results and limits: Shorter TCRB CDR3s, moderately but significantly so, marked every one of the four CD4+ subsets in Type 1 diabetes patients.

The sequenced template was cDNA made from the entire isolated RNA. The table came from immunoSEQ multiplex PCR; TCRdb's copy has only in-frame clones and leaves some out. Of under 300,000 clones listed, approximately 15% are singletons. These TCRs' antigens remain unknown. The sequenced material came from naive CD4+ T cells from blood. The receptors derive from a man between 25 and 39 years old with type 1 diabetes.

The CDR3 region has the DNA TGTGCCTCCACCCGGGGAGAGAGTGCAGCTTTCTTT. As protein: CASTRGESAAFF. The chain links TRBV30 to TRBJ1-1; D gene uncertain. This CDR3 comprises 12 residues. V was pared by 7 bases and J by 10 bases, with 19 bases between. Germline assignment: CDR1 GTSNPN and CDR2 SVGIG (reference sequence).

This clone occurred a few times. This chain uses TRBV10-3 with TRBJ1-2; D is ambiguous. The CDR3 has 15 residues. Germline V gene lookup returns CDR1 ENHRY and CDR2 SYGVKD. Trimming took off 11 bases at V and 8 bases at J, with 27 bases between the two ends. CDR3 nucleotide sequence: TGTGCCGTTGGAACGGGCCAGCGGGCGGGAGAAGGCTACACCTTC. Translation: CAVGTGQRAGEGYTF.

This clone was found a few times. The chain employs TRBV5-1 and TRBJ2-2; maybe TRBD2 (6 bases). V lost 5 bases, J lost 1 base, and 18 bases lay in between. CDR3 length: 17 residues. Germline V gene data show CDR1 as SGHRS and CDR2 as YFSETQ. The CDR3 coding sequence is TGCGCCAGCAGGCCCCTCATAGCGGCAAGGAACACCGGGGAGCTGTTTTTT. Translating it yields CASRPLIAARNTGELFF.

This clone has only a few counts. V is TRBV4-2 and J is TRBJ2-1; D unclear. V lost 0 bases, J lost 0 bases, and 12 bases lay in between. CDR1 is LGHNA and CDR2 is YNFKEQ in the germline V gene. The CDR3 is 17 residues long. CDR3 nucleotide sequence: TGTGCCAGCAGCCAAGAAAGGCAGGCAAGCTCCTACAATGAGCAGTTCTTC. This translates into CASSQERQASSYNEQFF.

This clone has only a few counts. The J gene is TRBJ2-5, the V gene TRBV5-1; the D gene is possibly TRBD2 (5 bases). Germline CDR1 is SGHRS and CDR2 is YFSETQ. Trimming shortened V by 5 bases and J by 4 bases, and 18 bases separated the two germline ends. The length of the CDR3 is 15 residues. Here the CDR3 reads CASSQASTLVETQYF. CDR3 DNA: TGCGCCAGCAGTCAGGCTAGCACCTTAGTAGAGACCCAGTACTTC. Full variable domain (rest looked up from reference TRBV5-1 and TRBJ2-5): KAGVTQTPRYLIKTRGQQVTLSCSPISGHRSVSWYQQTPGQGLQFLFEYFSETQRNKGNFPGRFSGRQFSNSRSEMNVSTLELGDSALYLCASSQASTLVETQYFGPGTRLLVL.

In the case of this clone: This sample includes further DNA sequences coding for the same CDR3. This sequence joins TRBV5-1 and TRBJ2-1; 9 bases agree with TRBD2. V shed 2 bases, J shed 3 bases, and the junction held 3 bases outside the gene matches. CDR3 size: 15 residues. In germline, CDR1 is SGHRS, CDR2 YFSETQ. CDR3 bases: TGCGCCAGCAGCTTAAGTAGCGGGGGCTACAATGAGCAGTTCTTC. It yields the protein CASSLSSGGYNEQFF.

The table lists this clone with a few counts. V is TRBV30 and J is TRBJ2-5, with D tentatively TRBD2 (5 bases). The CDR3 covers 14 residues. Trimming pared 6 bases from V and 2 bases from J, leaving 16 bases between. Germline V lookup: CDR1 GTSNPN, CDR2 SVGIG (reference sequence). CDR3 region: CACSPGGGQETQYF. CDR3 in DNA: TGTGCCTGCAGCCCCGGTGGCGGGCAAGAGACCCAGTACTTC.

The chain joins TRBV6-1 to TRBJ2-5, with D tentatively TRBD1 (6 bases). Germline V gene data show CDR1 as MNHNS and CDR2 as SASEGT. The CDR3 has 16 residues. The V gene lost 4 bases and the J gene lost 0 bases, with 15 bases spanning the gap. Written as DNA, the CDR3 is TGTGCCAGCAGTGGGTTGGACAGAGGGGACCAAGAGACCCAGTACTTC. Its translation: CASSGLDRGDQETQYF.